The 10 T cell receptor beta chains below come from one sample, sequenced in a study of T cell responses to AZD1222 COVID-19 vaccine (dated by TCRdb to about 2021). Sample time point, as interpreted from the label and publication: baseline before first vaccination. The library was made by the immunoSEQ multiplex PCR assay. In its TCRdb copy, this immuneACCESS table keeps in-frame sequences only and misses some clones. Where compared with another copy, unresolved V genes explain less than half of these, and the others have no known cause. The table for this sample lists about 170,000 clones; 80% to 90% of them were counted only once. Roughly 6.9% of the sample lies in the top ten. This specimen was peripheral blood, taken on day 0 of AZD1222 vaccination. Receptors were obtained from an adult in good health.

The CDR3 loop is CASSFRLAEETQYF. The DNA of the CDR3 is TGTGCCAGCAGTTTCCGACTAGCGGAAGAGACCCAGTACTTC. The chain is built from TRBV28 and TRBJ2-5; 9 bases agree with TRBD2. J gave up 3 bases and V 3 bases, and 2 bases lay outside the gene matches. The CDR3 consists of 14 residues. CDR1 and CDR2 from the germline V gene are MDHEN and SYDVKM.

This clone was found once. This chain connects TRBV19 to TRBJ2-5; 7 positions agree with TRBD1. The germline V gene has CDR1 LNHDA and CDR2 SQIVND (reference sequence). The CDR3 spans 15 residues. Germline trimming cut 3 bases from V and 5 bases from J; bases unmatched to any gene: 9. This CDR3 reads CASSIDREGKETQYF. The CDR3 DNA follows: TGTGCCAGTAGTATCGACAGGGAAGGAAAGGAGACCCAGTACTTC.

The chain links TRBV11-2 to TRBJ2-7, with 8 bases lining up with TRBD1. V lost 0 bases, J lost 1 base, and 11 bases stayed unmatched. The CDR3 covers 18 residues. Germline CDR1 and CDR2: SGHAT and FQNNGV. The CDR3 coding sequence is TGTGCCAGCAGCTTAGATTCCTTTCAGGGGGCGGTTTCCTACGAGCAGTACTTC. This sequence encodes CASSLDSFQGAVSYEQYF.

This chain connects TRBV5-1 to TRBJ2-7; the match to TRBD2 covers 8 bases. Trimming took 2 bases from V and 4 from J; bases not matched to a gene: 5. CDR3 size: 14 residues. CDR1 is SGHRS, CDR2 YFSETQ, per germline. In nucleotides, the CDR3 is TGCGCCAGCAGCTTAGGTGCGGGGGGATACGAGCAGTACTTC. Translated: CASSLGAGGYEQYF.

The gene calls are TRBV27 and TRBJ2-2; D is ambiguous. Looked up from germline, CDR1 is MNHEY and CDR2 is SMNVEV (reference sequence). V lost 1 base, J lost 4 bases, and 4 bases lay in between. The CDR3 runs to 13 residues. This chain's CDR3 is CASSLFPTGELFF. CDR3 bases: TGTGCCAGCAGTTTATTCCCCACCGGGGAGCTGTTTTTT.

CDR3 sequence: CASSQTTKGGTNEKLFF. The CDR3 DNA follows: TGTGCCAGCAGCCAAACTACCAAGGGGGGTACTAATGAAAAACTGTTTTTT. The chain combines TRBV11-2 with TRBJ1-4; TRBD1 is a possible D gene (6 bases). CDR3 length: 17 residues. Germline assignment: CDR1 SGHAT and CDR2 FQNNGV. V gave up 5 bases and J gave up 2 bases, with 18 bases separating them.

This rearrangement joins TRBV4-2 to TRBJ2-3; TRBD2 matches at 9 bases. CDR1 is LGHNA, CDR2 YNFKEQ, per germline. The CDR3 has 16 amino acids. Trimming at V came to 4 bases and at J to 1 base, leaving 6 bases not matched to a gene. The CDR3 region has the DNA TGTGCCAGCAGCCGAGGGGCTAGCGGGGGCACAGATACGCAGTATTTT. Translation gives CASSRGASGGTDTQYF.

The rearrangement uses TRBV7-9 and TRBJ2-1, with 8 bases lining up with TRBD2. The ends lost 4 bases at V and 0 bases at J; junction bases unmatched: 5. Germline-derived CDR1 and CDR2 are SEHNR and FQNEAQ (reference sequence). This CDR3 has 16 residues. CDR3 residues: CASSSSGGVSYNEQFF. CDR3 coding DNA: TGTGCCAGCAGCTCATCCGGGGGGGTCTCCTACAATGAGCAGTTCTTC.

DNA of the CDR3: TGTGCCAGCAGTGAAAACACCTACGAGCAGTACTTC. This codes for CASSENTYEQYF. The gene calls are TRBV6-1 and TRBJ2-7, with D hard to call. Germline CDR1 MNHNS, CDR2 SASEGT. Trimming stripped 2 bases from V and 2 bases from J, with 4 bases between. CDR3 size: 12 residues.

This rearrangement joins TRBV11-2 to TRBJ2-1, with 10 bases aligning to TRBD2. V trimming: 3 bases; J trimming: 9 bases; junction bases outside the gene matches: 11. The CDR3 sequence is 16 residues long. From germline, CDR1 is SGHAT and CDR2 FQNNGV. In DNA, the CDR3 is TGTGCCAGCAGCTTTGGTAGCGGGGGGCCCTGGGGTGAGCAGTTCTTC. Protein product: CASSFGSGGPWGEQFF.